These 4 T cell receptor beta chains came from one sample sequenced in a study of blood T cells in healthy people across ages. A second PCR, run for roughly 6 to 11 cycles, used a sample-barcoded 5' primer plus a J-beta primer mix. TCRdb called the 5' RACE reads again in MiXCR, with one record for every CDR3 protein. The table lists roughly 2 million distinct CDR3 sequences, around half of them singletons. The sample consisted of blood. These receptors were obtained from a woman aged 40-49 years in good health.

This clonotype was counted between two and nine times. V is TRBV12-3 or TRBV12-4 and J is TRBJ1-6; 8 bases are a match to TRBD1. CDR3 length equals 18 residues. Trimming removed 3 bases from V and 5 bases from J; junction bases left unmatched: 12. CDR3 sequence: CASSFVVGEDRDNSPLHF. The CDR3 nucleotides are TGTGCCAGCAGTTTTGTCGTCGGTGAGGACAGGGATAATTCACCCCTCCACTTT.

This chain joins TRBV7-2 and TRBJ2-5, with D possibly called TRBD1 or TRBD2 (7 bases each). The V and J ends lost 6 bases and 4 bases respectively, with 18 bases between them. This CDR3 has 15 amino acids. Germline assignment: CDR1 SGHTA and CDR2 FQGNSA. CDR3 DNA: TGTGCCAGCAGGGCTAATACAGGGGAGGGAGAGACCCAGTACTTC. Protein sequence: CASRANTGEGETQYF.

The chain joins TRBV4-1 to TRBJ2-5; D may be TRBD2 (6 bases). V was shortened by 0 bases and J by 0 bases, with 11 bases between the two germline ends. CDR3 size: 16 residues. The V gene's germline CDR1 is MGHRA and CDR2 YSYEKL. CDR3 sequence (DNA): TGCGCCAGCAGCCAAGATAGTGGAGGGAACCAAGAGACCCAGTACTTC. This codes for CASSQDSGGNQETQYF.

The gene calls are TRBV6-5 and TRBJ2-2, with D perhaps TRBD1 (6 bases). Trimming removed 8 bases from V and 3 bases from J, with 19 bases in between. The CDR3 has 16 amino acids. Looked up from germline, CDR1 is MNHEY and CDR2 is SVGAGI. CDR3 sequence reads: CASLPLEGEHTGELFF. CDR3 bases: TGTGCCAGCCTACCTTTAGAGGGGGAGCACACCGGGGAGCTGTTTTTT.